Listed below are T cell receptor beta chains from one sample, sequenced in a study of blood T cells in healthy people across ages. Each CDR3 protein gets one entry after TCRdb re-called the 5' RACE reads with MiXCR. The sample includes over 600,000 distinct CDR3 sequences, 35% to 50% seen only once; the top ten take 25% to 35%. Specimen: blood. These receptors originate from an older man in good health. The CDR3 runs from the conserved cysteine through the conserved F or W. D genes are given only for firm matches. The size entry is marked missing in some rows and otherwise reads once, few, many or a size class.

cdr3_nt cdr3_aa clone_size j_call d_call v_call
TGTGCCAGCACCATAAAAGAGACCCAGTACTTC CASTIKETQYF few TRBJ2-5 . TRBV7-9
TGTGCCAGCAGTTACAGCCGGGACACCATTAACTATGGCTACACCTTC CASSYSRDTINYGYTF many TRBJ1-2 . TRBV6-6
TGTGCCAGCAGCCCAGGGACTAGCAGGTCCTACGAGCAGTACTTC CASSPGTSRSYEQYF many TRBJ2-7 TRBD2 TRBV7-2
TGCGCCAGCAGCCTCCAACCGGCGAACACCGGGGAGCTGTTTTTT CASSLQPANTGELFF . TRBJ2-2 . TRBV5-1
TGCGCCAGCAGCCAAGATCCAGGGATTCTCTACGAGCAGTACTTC CASSQDPGILYEQYF . TRBJ2-7 . TRBV4-1
TGTGCCAGCAGCGTAGTTTCCGGGGGGGCCGCTGATACGCAGTATTTT CASSVVSGGAADTQYF . TRBJ2-3 TRBD2 TRBV9
TGTGCCAGCAGCAGGGACAGGGGTTCAGATGGCTACACCTTC CASSRDRGSDGYTF . TRBJ1-2 TRBD1 TRBV11-2
TGTGCCAGCACCGAGGGTGGGGGCCGTACAGATACGCAGTATTTT CASTEGGGRTDTQYF . TRBJ2-3 . TRBV2
TGTGCCAGCAGCTTCACAGGGGTTAATCAGCCCCAGCATTTT CASSFTGVNQPQHF . TRBJ1-5 TRBD1 TRBV7-9
TGCGCCAGCAGCTTGAGGACCGGGACAGGCGAGCAGTACTTC CASSLRTGTGEQYF few TRBJ2-7 TRBD1 TRBV5-1
TGTGCCAGCAGTTCTCTGACTAGCGGGAGGGCCGGTGAGCAGTTCTTC CASSSLTSGRAGEQFF few TRBJ2-1 TRBD2 TRBV27
TGCGCCAGCAGCCAAGTGGATGGGGTGGAGACCCAGTACTTC CASSQVDGVETQYF . TRBJ2-5 . TRBV4-3
TGCGCCAGCAGCTTCAACGGGGGGGTGTATAATGAGCAGTTCTTC CASSFNGGVYNEQFF . TRBJ2-1 TRBD2 TRBV5-1
TGTGCCTGGAGCGCCGACAGGGGTATCACTGAAGCTTTCTTT CAWSADRGITEAFF . TRBJ1-1 TRBD1 TRBV30
TGCAGTGCTAGAGTTCCGCGGCCGAACACTGAAGCTTTCTTT CSARVPRPNTEAFF . TRBJ1-1 . TRBV20-1
TGTGCCATCAGTGAACTCGCGCAAAGGAACACTGAAGCTTTCTTT CAISELAQRNTEAFF once TRBJ1-1 . TRBV10-3
TGTGCCAGCAGCTTATTGGGGGCGAGTGGAGAGACCCAGTACTTC CASSLLGASGETQYF . TRBJ2-5 . TRBV7-2
TGCAGTGCTAGAGAGGCCGTAGCGGGATACGGCGAGCAGTACTTC CSAREAVAGYGEQYF . TRBJ2-7 TRBD2 TRBV20-1
TGTGCCAGCAGTAAAGGACAGGCGACCAGTAACACTGAAGCTTTCTTT CASSKGQATSNTEAFF few TRBJ1-1 TRBD1 TRBV6-6
TGTGCCAGCAGATCCGGGACAGGGGGCCGCGGGACTGAAGCTTTCTTT CASRSGTGGRGTEAFF once TRBJ1-1 TRBD1 TRBV28
TGTGCCAGCAGCACGGGACTAGCGGGAGAAATCACAGATACGCAGTATTTT CASSTGLAGEITDTQYF . TRBJ2-3 TRBD2 TRBV7-6
TGTGCCAGCAGCTTGATGGGACGGTCCTACGAGCAGTACTTC CASSLMGRSYEQYF . TRBJ2-7 . TRBV7-2
TGTGCCAGCGGAAGGGCGGGGGGGCCCCCCACAGATACGCAGTATTTT CASGRAGGPPTDTQYF few TRBJ2-3 TRBD2 TRBV7-2
TGTGCCAGCAGCTTGCCGGGACAGGAGAGCAATCAGCCCCAGCATTTT CASSLPGQESNQPQHF . TRBJ1-5 TRBD1 TRBV7-2
TGCAGTGCTAGAGCCGGGACAGGGGGATCCTACGAGCAGTACTTC CSARAGTGGSYEQYF . TRBJ2-7 TRBD1 TRBV20-1
TGTGCCAGCAGCTTAGCGTCTCAGGGCAGAACCCAAGAGACCCAGTACTTC CASSLASQGRTQETQYF . TRBJ2-5 . TRBV7-2